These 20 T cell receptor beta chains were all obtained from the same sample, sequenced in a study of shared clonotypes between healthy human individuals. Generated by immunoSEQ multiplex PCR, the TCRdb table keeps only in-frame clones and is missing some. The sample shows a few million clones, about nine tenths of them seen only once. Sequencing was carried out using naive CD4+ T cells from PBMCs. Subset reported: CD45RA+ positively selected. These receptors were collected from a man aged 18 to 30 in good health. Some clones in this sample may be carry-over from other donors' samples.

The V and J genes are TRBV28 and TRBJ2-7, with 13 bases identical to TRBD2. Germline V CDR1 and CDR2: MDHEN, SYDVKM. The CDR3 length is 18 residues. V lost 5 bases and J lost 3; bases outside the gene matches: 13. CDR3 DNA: TGTGCCAGCAGTCCAACGCCGGGACTAGCGGGGAGGGACTACGAGCAGTACTTC. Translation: CASSPTPGLAGRDYEQYF.

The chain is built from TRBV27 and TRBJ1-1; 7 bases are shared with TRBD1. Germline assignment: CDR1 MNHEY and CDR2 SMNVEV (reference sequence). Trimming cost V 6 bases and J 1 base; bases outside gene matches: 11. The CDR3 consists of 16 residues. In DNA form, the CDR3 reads TGTGCCAGCAGGCTGCTAAAGACAGGGAAGAACACTGAAGCTTTCTTT. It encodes CASRLLKTGKNTEAFF.

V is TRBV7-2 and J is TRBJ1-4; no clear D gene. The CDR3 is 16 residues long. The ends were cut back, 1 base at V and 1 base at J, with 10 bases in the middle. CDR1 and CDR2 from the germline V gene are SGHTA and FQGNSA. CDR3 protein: CASSLGQTITNEKLFF. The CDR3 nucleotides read TGTGCCAGCAGCTTAGGGCAGACCATAACTAATGAAAAACTGTTTTTT.

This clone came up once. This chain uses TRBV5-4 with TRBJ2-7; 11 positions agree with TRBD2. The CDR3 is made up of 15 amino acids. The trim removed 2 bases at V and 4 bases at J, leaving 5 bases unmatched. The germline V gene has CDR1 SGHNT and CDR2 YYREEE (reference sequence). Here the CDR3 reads CASSFQTSGTYEQYF. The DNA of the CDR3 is TGTGCCAGCAGCTTCCAGACTAGCGGGACTTACGAGCAGTACTTC. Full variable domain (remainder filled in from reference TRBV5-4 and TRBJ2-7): ETGVTQSPTHLIKTRGQQVTLRCSSQSGHNTVSWYQQALGQGPQFIFQYYREEENGRGNFPPRFSGLQFPNYSSELNVNALELDDSALYLCASSFQTSGTYEQYFGPGTRLTVT.

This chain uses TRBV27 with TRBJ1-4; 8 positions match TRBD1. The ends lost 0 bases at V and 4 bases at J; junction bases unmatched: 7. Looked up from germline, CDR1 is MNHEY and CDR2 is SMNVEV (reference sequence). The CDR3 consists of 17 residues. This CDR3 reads CASSLSSPGQVNEKLFF. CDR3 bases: TGTGCCAGCAGTTTATCATCCCCGGGACAGGTTAATGAAAAACTGTTTTTT.

Here the CDR3 reads CASSFKAGGGGGHNEQYF. The DNA for the CDR3 is TGTGCCAGCAGCTTTAAGGCAGGGGGTGGAGGGGGTCACAACGAGCAGTACTTC. The chain links TRBV7-9 to TRBJ2-7; possible D gene TRBD1, 7 bases. Per germline, CDR1 SEHNR and CDR2 FQNEAQ (reference sequence). The CDR3 sequence is 18 residues long. V lost 3 bases and J lost 5, with 26 bases in between.

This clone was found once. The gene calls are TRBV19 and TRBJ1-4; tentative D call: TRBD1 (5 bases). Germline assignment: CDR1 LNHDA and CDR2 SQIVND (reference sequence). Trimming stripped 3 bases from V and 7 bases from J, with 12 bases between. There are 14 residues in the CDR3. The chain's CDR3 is CASSMLGDPEKLFF. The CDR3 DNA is TGTGCCAGTAGTATGTTGGGGGACCCTGAAAAACTGTTTTTT.

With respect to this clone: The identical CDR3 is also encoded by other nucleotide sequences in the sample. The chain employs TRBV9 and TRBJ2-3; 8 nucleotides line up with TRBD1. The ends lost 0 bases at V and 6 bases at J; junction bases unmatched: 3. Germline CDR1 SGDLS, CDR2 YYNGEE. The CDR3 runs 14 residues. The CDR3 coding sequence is TGTGCCAGCAGCGTAGCGCAGGGGGCGGATACGCAGTATTTT. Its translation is CASSVAQGADTQYF.

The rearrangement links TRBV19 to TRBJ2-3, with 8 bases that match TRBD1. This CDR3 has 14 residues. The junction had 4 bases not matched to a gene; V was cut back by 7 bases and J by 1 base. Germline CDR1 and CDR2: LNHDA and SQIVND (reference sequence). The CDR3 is CASKDRVGTDTQYF. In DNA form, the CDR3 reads TGTGCCAGTAAGGACAGGGTTGGCACAGATACGCAGTATTTT. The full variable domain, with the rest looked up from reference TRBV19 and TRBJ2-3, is DGGITQSPKYLFRKEGQNVTLSCEQNLNHDAMYWYRQDPGQGLRLIYYSQIVNDFQKGDIAEGYSVSREKKESFPLTVTSAQKNPTAFYLCASKDRVGTDTQYFGPGTRLTVL.

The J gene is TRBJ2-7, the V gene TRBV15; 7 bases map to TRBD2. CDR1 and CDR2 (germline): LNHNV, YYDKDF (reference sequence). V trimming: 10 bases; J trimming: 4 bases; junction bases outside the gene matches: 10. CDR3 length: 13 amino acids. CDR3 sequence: CASMRSGGYEQYF. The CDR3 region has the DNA TGTGCCAGCATGAGGTCCGGGGGGTACGAGCAGTACTTC.

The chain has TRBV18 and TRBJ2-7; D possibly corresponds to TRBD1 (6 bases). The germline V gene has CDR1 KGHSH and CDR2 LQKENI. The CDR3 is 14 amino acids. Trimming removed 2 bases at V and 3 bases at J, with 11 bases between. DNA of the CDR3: TGTGCCAGCTCACCAATCCGGGACAACTACGAGCAGTACTTC. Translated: CASSPIRDNYEQYF.

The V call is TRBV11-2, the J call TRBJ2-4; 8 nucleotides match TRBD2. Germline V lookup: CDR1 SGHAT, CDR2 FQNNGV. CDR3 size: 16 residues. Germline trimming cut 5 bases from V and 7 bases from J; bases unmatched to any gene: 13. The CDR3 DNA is TGTGCCAGCAGCGGGACGGGGCGGGGGGCAGTGAACATTCAGTACTTC. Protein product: CASSGTGRGAVNIQYF.

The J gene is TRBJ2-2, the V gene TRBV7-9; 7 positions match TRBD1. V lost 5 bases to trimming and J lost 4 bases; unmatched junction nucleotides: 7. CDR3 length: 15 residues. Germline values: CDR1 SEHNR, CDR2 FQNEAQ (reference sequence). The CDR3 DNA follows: TGTGCCAGCAGCGCCCAGACAGGGATCACCGGGGAGCTGTTTTTT. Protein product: CASSAQTGITGELFF.

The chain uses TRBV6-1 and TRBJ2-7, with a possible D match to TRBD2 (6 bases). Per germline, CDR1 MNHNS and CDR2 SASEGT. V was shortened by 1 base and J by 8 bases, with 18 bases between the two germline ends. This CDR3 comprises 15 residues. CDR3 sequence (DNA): TGTGCCAGCAGTGAAGGGTCGGAGGGATTCTCGAAGCAGTACTTC. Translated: CASSEGSEGFSKQYF.

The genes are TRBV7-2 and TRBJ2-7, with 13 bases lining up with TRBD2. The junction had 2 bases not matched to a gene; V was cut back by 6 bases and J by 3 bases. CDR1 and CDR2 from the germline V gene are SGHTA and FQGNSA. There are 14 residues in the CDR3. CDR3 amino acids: CASSGTSGNYEQYF. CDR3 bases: TGTGCCAGCAGTGGGACTAGCGGGAACTACGAGCAGTACTTC.

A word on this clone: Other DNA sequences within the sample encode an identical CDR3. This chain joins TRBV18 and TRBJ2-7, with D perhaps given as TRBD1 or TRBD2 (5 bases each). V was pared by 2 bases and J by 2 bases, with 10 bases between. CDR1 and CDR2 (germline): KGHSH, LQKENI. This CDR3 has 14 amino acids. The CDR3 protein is CASSPGTGTYEQYF. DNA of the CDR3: TGTGCCAGCTCACCAGGGACGGGGACCTACGAGCAGTACTTC.

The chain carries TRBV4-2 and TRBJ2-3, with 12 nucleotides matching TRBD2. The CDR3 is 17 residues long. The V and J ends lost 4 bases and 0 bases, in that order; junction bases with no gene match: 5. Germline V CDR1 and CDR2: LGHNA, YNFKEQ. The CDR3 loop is CASSPRTSGDSTDTQYF. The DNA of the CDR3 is TGTGCCAGCAGCCCTCGGACTAGCGGGGACAGCACAGATACGCAGTATTTT.

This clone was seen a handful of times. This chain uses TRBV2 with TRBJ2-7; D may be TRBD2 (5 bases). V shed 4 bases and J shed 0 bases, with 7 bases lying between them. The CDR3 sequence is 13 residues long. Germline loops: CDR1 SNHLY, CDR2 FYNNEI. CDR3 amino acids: CASSGEGSYEQYF. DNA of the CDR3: TGTGCCAGCAGTGGAGAGGGCTCCTACGAGCAGTACTTC. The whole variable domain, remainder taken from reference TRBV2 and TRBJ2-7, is EPEVTQTPSHQVTQMGQEVILRCVPISNHLYFYWYRQILGQKVEFLVSFYNNEISEKSEIFDDQFSVERPDGSNFTLKIRSTKLEDSAMYFCASSGEGSYEQYFGPGTRLTVT.

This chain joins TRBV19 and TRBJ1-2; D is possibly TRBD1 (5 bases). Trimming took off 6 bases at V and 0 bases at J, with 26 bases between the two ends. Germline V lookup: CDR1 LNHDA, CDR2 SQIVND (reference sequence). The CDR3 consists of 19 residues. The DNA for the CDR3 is TGTGCCAGTAGGACACCACCCAAAGAAGGGGCCGTCCCTAACTATGGCTACACCTTC. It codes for CASRTPPKEGAVPNYGYTF.

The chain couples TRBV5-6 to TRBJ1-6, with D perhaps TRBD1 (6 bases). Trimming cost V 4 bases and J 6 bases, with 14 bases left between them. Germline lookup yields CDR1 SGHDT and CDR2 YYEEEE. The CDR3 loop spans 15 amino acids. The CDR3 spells CASSTVRGGNSPLHF. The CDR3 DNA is TGTGCCAGCAGCACCGTCAGGGGAGGTAATTCACCCCTCCACTTT.